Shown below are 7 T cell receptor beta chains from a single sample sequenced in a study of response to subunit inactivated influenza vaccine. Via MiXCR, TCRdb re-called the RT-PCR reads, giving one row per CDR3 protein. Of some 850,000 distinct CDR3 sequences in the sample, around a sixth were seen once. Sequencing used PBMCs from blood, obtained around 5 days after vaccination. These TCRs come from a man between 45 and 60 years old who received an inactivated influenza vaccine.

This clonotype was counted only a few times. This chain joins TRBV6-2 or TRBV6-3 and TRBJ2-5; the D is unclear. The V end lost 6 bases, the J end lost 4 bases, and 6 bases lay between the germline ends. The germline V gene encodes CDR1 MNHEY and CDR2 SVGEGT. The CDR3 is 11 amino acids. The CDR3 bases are TGTGCCAGCAGAAACGGAGAGACCCAGTACTTC. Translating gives CASRNGETQYF.

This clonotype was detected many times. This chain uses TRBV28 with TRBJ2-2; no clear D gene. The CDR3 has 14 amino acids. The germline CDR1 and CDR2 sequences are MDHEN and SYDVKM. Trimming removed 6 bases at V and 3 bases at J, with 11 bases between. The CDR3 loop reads CASRPAPHTGELFF. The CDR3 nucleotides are TGTGCCAGCAGGCCAGCACCACACACCGGGGAGCTGTTTTTT.

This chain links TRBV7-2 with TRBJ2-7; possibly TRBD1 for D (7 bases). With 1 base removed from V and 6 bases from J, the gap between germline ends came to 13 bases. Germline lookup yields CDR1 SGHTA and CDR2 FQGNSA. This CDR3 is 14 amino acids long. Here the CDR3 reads CASSLDTQGGEQYF. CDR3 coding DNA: TGTGCCAGCAGCTTAGATACCCAGGGGGGCGAGCAGTACTTC. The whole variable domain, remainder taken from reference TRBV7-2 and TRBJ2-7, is GAGVSQSPSNKVTEKGKDVELRCDPISGHTALYWYRQSLGQGLEFLIYFQGNSAPDKSGLPSDRFSAERTGGSVSTLTIQRTQQEDSAVYLCASSLDTQGGEQYFGPGTRLTVT.

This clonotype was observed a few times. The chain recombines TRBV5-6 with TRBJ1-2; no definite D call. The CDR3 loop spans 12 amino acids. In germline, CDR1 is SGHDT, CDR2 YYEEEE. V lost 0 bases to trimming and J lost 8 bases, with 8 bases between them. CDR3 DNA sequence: TGTGCCAGCAGCTTGGCTGCACAGGGCTACACCTTC. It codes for CASSLAAQGYTF.

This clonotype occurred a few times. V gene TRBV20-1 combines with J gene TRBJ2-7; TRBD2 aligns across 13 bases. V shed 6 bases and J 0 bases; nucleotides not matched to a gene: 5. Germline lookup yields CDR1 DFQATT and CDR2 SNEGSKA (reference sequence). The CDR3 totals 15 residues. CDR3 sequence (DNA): TGCAGTGCCTCGGGACTAGCGGGACCCTCCTACGAGCAGTACTTC. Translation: CSASGLAGPSYEQYF.

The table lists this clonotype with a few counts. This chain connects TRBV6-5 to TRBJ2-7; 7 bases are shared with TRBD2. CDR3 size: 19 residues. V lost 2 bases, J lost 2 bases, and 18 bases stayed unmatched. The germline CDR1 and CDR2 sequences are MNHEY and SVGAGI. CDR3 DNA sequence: TGTGCCAGCAGTTACGATGGGGCGGGAGCGAATCCCTACCCCTACGAGCAGTACTTC. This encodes CASSYDGAGANPYPYEQYF.

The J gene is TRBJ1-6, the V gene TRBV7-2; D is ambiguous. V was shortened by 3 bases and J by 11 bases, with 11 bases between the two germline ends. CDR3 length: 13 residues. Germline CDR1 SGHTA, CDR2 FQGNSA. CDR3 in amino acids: CASSLGNLTPLHF. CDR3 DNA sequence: TGTGCCAGCAGCTTGGGCAACCTAACACCCCTCCACTTT.